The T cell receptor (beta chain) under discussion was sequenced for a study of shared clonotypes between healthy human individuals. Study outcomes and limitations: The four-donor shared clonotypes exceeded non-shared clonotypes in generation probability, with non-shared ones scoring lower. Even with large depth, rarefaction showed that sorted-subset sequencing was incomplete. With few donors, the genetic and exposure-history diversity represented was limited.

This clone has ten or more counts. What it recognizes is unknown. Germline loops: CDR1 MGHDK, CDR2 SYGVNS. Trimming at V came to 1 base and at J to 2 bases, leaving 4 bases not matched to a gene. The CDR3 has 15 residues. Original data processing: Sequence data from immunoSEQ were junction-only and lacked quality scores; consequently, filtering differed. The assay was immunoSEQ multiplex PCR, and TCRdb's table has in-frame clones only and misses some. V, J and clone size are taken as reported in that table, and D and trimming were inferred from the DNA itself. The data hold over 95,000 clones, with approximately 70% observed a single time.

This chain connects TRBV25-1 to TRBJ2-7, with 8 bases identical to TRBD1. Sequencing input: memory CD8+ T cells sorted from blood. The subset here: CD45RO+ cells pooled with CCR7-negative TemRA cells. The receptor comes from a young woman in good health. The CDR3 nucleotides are TGTGCCAGCAGTGAATCAGGACAGGGTACCTACGAGCAGTACTTC. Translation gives CASSESGQGTYEQYF.